These 14 T cell receptor beta chains share one sample of origin, sequenced in a study of blood T cell repertoires in COVID-19. Profiling relied on immunoSEQ multiplex PCR, and the TCRdb table lists in-frame clones only, not all of them. The sample contains 150,000 to 200,000 clones, 76% of which appear only once. Input material: PBMCs or T cells enriched from blood (not recorded which). These receptors were obtained from a woman in her fifties or sixties with acute COVID-19.

The chain joins TRBV19 to TRBJ1-5; D possibly corresponds to TRBD1 (5 bases). The CDR3 loop spans 15 amino acids. The V end was cut by 7 bases, the J end by 0 bases, with 13 bases between. Germline CDR1 LNHDA, CDR2 SQIVND (reference sequence). CDR3 loop: CASIERTYSNQPQHF. CDR3 nucleotide sequence: TGTGCCAGTATAGAGAGGACATATAGCAATCAGCCCCAGCATTTT.

The chain is built from TRBV2 and TRBJ1-2; D perhaps matches TRBD1 (5 bases). The CDR3 is 14 residues long. V dropped 6 bases and J dropped 8 bases, with 19 bases sitting between them. Germline lookup yields CDR1 SNHLY and CDR2 FYNNEI. The CDR3 DNA reads as TGTGCCAGCAGGGAGGACATCGCGGGAAGGGGCTACACCTTC. Its protein is CASREDIAGRGYTF.

V and J are TRBV24-1 and TRBJ2-1, with a possible D match to TRBD1 (5 bases). The CDR3 covers 15 residues. Trimming took 1 base from V and 6 from J, leaving 12 bases between them. CDR1 is KGHDR, CDR2 SFDVKD, per germline. The chain's CDR3 is CATSDFEAGRNEQFF. CDR3 DNA sequence: TGTGCCACCAGTGATTTTGAGGCAGGGCGCAATGAGCAGTTCTTC.

The gene calls are TRBV2 and TRBJ1-4; 11 positions match TRBD1. CDR3 length equals 13 residues. Losses at the gene ends were 9 bases for V and 7 bases for J; bases not matched to a gene: 4. Germline loops: CDR1 SNHLY, CDR2 FYNNEI. CDR3 sequence: CARRGQGGEKLFF. CDR3 bases: TGTGCCAGGAGGGGACAGGGGGGTGAAAAACTGTTTTTT.

The chain employs TRBV19 and TRBJ1-1; D perhaps matches TRBD1 (5 bases). V was pared by 6 bases and J by 4 bases, with 18 bases between. The CDR3 extends over 15 amino acids. Germline V CDR1 and CDR2: LNHDA, SQIVND (reference sequence). The CDR3 here is CASSPLRGGSTEAFF. CDR3 DNA: TGTGCCAGTAGCCCCCTTAGGGGCGGAAGCACTGAAGCTTTCTTT. The full variable domain, rest sourced from reference TRBV19 and TRBJ1-1, is DGGITQSPKYLFRKEGQNVTLSCEQNLNHDAMYWYRQDPGQGLRLIYYSQIVNDFQKGDIAEGYSVSREKKESFPLTVTSAQKNPTAFYLCASSPLRGGSTEAFFGQGTRLTVV.

The chain carries TRBV7-2 and TRBJ2-5, with 9 nucleotides matching TRBD1. V trimming: 5 bases; J trimming: 3 bases; junction bases outside the gene matches: 1. The CDR3 runs 13 residues. Germline V lookup: CDR1 SGHTA, CDR2 FQGNSA. CDR3 sequence (DNA): TGTGCCAGCAGCCGGACAGGGGAAGAGACCCAGTACTTC. Its protein product is CASSRTGEETQYF.

CDR3 nucleotides: TGTGCCAGCAGCTTGGGGGACAGGGTGGGCTATGGCTACACCTTC. Amino acids: CASSLGDRVGYGYTF. J is TRBJ1-2 and V is TRBV5-4, with 9 bases aligning to TRBD1. Germline-derived CDR1 and CDR2 are SGHNT and YYREEE (reference sequence). V was clipped by 0 bases and J by 4 bases; unmatched bases: 4. The CDR3 contains 15 residues.

The chain couples TRBV3-1 (or the pseudogene TRBV3-2) to TRBJ1-1; D possibly corresponds to TRBD1 (5 bases). The V and J ends lost 5 bases and 1 base respectively, with 14 bases between them. CDR3 size: 15 residues. CDR1 is LGHDT and CDR2 is YNNKEL in the germline V gene (reference sequence). CDR3 region: CASSGLMGGNTEAFF. CDR3 DNA sequence: TGTGCCAGCAGCGGGTTGATGGGGGGGAACACTGAAGCTTTCTTT.

V gene TRBV10-1 combines with J gene TRBJ1-5; D is unresolved. Germline CDR1 reads WNHNN; CDR2 reads SYGVQD (reference sequence). The CDR3 covers 16 residues. The germline V and J ends were trimmed by 8 bases and 2 bases, with 19 bases remaining between them. CDR3 in amino acids: CASLGLTGVRNQPQHF. CDR3 in DNA: TGCGCCAGCCTCGGACTTACGGGTGTCCGCAATCAGCCCCAGCATTTT.

The chain has TRBV5-1 and TRBJ1-1; 9 nucleotides align to TRBD1. CDR3 length: 15 amino acids. Germline assignment: CDR1 SGHRS and CDR2 YFSETQ. The ends lost 3 bases at V and 5 bases at J; junction bases unmatched: 8. In DNA form, the CDR3 reads TGCGCCAGCAGCTCGAAGACAGGGGGTTATACTGAAGCTTTCTTT. It codes for CASSSKTGGYTEAFF.

The chain recombines TRBV3-1 (or the pseudogene TRBV3-2) with TRBJ2-7, with 8 positions matching TRBD2. The junction had 3 bases not matched to a gene; V was cut back by 1 base and J by 13 bases. The germline CDR1 and CDR2 sequences are LGHDT and YNNKEL (reference sequence). The length of the CDR3 is 11 residues. CDR3 amino acids: CASSQGLACYV. CDR3 DNA: TGTGCCAGCAGCCAAGGACTAGCGTGTTACGTC.

This chain links TRBV5-6 with TRBJ1-2; possibly TRBD1 for D (5 bases). The CDR3 contains 15 residues. Germline values: CDR1 SGHDT, CDR2 YYEEEE. V was trimmed by 3 bases and J by 1 base, leaving 13 bases between them. CDR3 protein: CASSSPAGGNYGYTF. CDR3 coding DNA: TGTGCCAGCAGCTCCCCGGCGGGGGGTAACTATGGCTACACCTTC. Drawing the rest from reference TRBV5-6 and TRBJ1-2, the complete variable domain is DAGVTQSPTHLIKTRGQQVTLRCSPKSGHDTVSWYQQALGQGPQFIFQYYEEEERQRGNFPDRFSGHQFPNYSSELNVNALLLGDSALYLCASSSPAGGNYGYTFGSGTRLTVV.

This chain links TRBV4-1 with TRBJ2-3, with 8 bases lining up with TRBD2. With 0 bases clipped from V and 5 bases from J, the junction kept 10 bases outside the gene matches. The CDR3 is 17 amino acids. The germline V gene encodes CDR1 MGHRA and CDR2 YSYEKL. The CDR3 region has the DNA TGCGCCAGCAGCCAAGACTTCAGCGGGGGAAGCCGAGATACGCAGTATTTT. Its protein product is CASSQDFSGGSRDTQYF.

CDR3 loop: CASSVTGGANYGYTF. The CDR3 DNA reads as TGTGCCAGCAGCGTTACAGGGGGAGCTAACTATGGCTACACCTTC. The chain has TRBV9 and TRBJ1-2; 8 bases are a match to TRBD1. The CDR3 consists of 15 residues. Germline CDR1 reads SGDLS; CDR2 reads YYNGEE. With 2 bases clipped from V and 0 bases from J, the junction kept 3 bases outside the gene matches.